The 17 T cell receptor beta chains presented below share a single source sample, sequenced in a study of shared clonotypes between healthy human individuals (dated by TCRdb to 2020 to 2021). Receptor amplification or capture employed the immunoSEQ multiplex PCR assay. TCRdb limited this immuneACCESS table to in-frame rearrangements with V and J called. A share of clones is missing; checked studies link under half to unresolved V genes, and the rest is unexplained. The sample table contains roughly 2.2 million clones; only one count was recorded for 85% to 95% of them. The ten largest clones capture about 0.39% of the sample. The sequenced sample was naive CD4+ T cells from PBMCs. What the cell subset or site label conveys for this sample: CD45RA+ positively selected. These receptors were obtained from a man aged 18 to 30 in good health. Some clones in this sample may be carry-over from other donors' samples.

The CDR3 spells CASSYAITQETQYF. In DNA, the CDR3 is TGTGCCAGCAGTTACGCGATCACCCAAGAGACCCAGTACTTC. The chain uses TRBV6-5 and TRBJ2-5; D gene ambiguous. Trimming removed 2 bases from V and 1 base from J, with 8 bases in between. The CDR3 sequence is 14 residues long. Germline values: CDR1 MNHEY, CDR2 SVGAGI.

The chain recombines TRBV7-2 with TRBJ2-2, with 9 bases lining up with TRBD1. V trimming: 5 bases; J trimming: 11 bases; junction bases outside the gene matches: 15. Germline V gene data show CDR1 as SGHTA and CDR2 as FQGNSA. The CDR3 extends over 16 amino acids. The CDR3 loop is CASSARTGQGLGELFF. The CDR3 DNA follows: TGTGCCAGCAGCGCCAGAACCGGACAGGGGTTAGGAGAGCTGTTTTTT.

The chain employs TRBV30 and TRBJ2-7; 9 positions agree with TRBD1. The length of the CDR3 is 16 residues. With 3 bases clipped from V and 6 bases from J, the junction kept 15 bases outside the gene matches. CDR1 and CDR2 from the germline V gene are GTSNPN and SVGIG (reference sequence). The CDR3 protein is CAWRKTTPQGAGEQYF. In DNA form, the CDR3 reads TGTGCCTGGAGGAAAACCACACCACAGGGGGCGGGCGAGCAGTACTTC.

The table lists this clone with a count of one. The gene calls are TRBV6-4 and TRBJ1-1; TRBD1 aligns across 7 bases. After removal of 6 bases from V and 2 bases from J, the junction contained 6 bases not matched to a gene. In germline, CDR1 is MRHNA, CDR2 SNTAGT. The CDR3 totals 14 residues. CDR3 loop: CASRPEGANTEAFF. The CDR3 region has the DNA TGTGCCAGCAGACCCGAGGGGGCCAACACTGAAGCTTTCTTT.

This clone was detected once. The chain uses TRBV18 and TRBJ1-1; 8 positions match TRBD1. Germline V CDR1 and CDR2: KGHSH, LQKENI. The CDR3 sequence is 14 residues long. V lost 4 bases and J lost 4; bases outside the gene matches: 5. CDR3 in DNA: TGTGCCAGCTCACTCGGGACAGGACCCACTGAAGCTTTCTTT. Its translation: CASSLGTGPTEAFF.

This clone has only one observation. Different DNA sequences within this sample yield the same CDR3. V usage is TRBV28 and J usage is TRBJ1-2; possible D gene TRBD1, 6 bases. With 2 bases removed from V and 2 bases from J, the gap between germline ends came to 12 bases. Per the germline V gene, CDR1 is MDHEN and CDR2 is SYDVKM. The CDR3 covers 15 residues. CDR3 nucleotide sequence: TGTGCCAGCAGTTTAGGTGGGGGGCGGAACTATGGCTACACCTTC. Amino acids: CASSLGGGRNYGYTF.

Only a few counts were recorded for this clone. The chain uses TRBV6-5 and TRBJ1-1; D gene unclear. This CDR3 comprises 13 residues. In germline, CDR1 is MNHEY, CDR2 SVGAGI. The ends were cut back, 7 bases at V and 4 bases at J, with 13 bases in the middle. The CDR3: CASTTRRVTEAFF. The CDR3, as DNA: TGTGCCAGCACTACCAGGAGAGTCACTGAAGCTTTCTTT.

V usage is TRBV7-2 and J usage is TRBJ2-5; no clear D gene. Germline V gene sequence: CDR1 SGHTA, CDR2 FQGNSA. V lost 1 base, J lost 1 base, and 10 bases lay in between. There are 15 residues in the CDR3. The CDR3 DNA is TGTGCCAGCAGCTTAGGGCAGCAGTCCCAAGAGACCCAGTACTTC. Its translation is CASSLGQQSQETQYF.

The chain links TRBV18 to TRBJ1-1, with D unresolved. Looked up from germline, CDR1 is KGHSH and CDR2 is LQKENI. Trimming took off 0 bases at V and 0 bases at J, with 8 bases between the two ends. The CDR3 extends over 15 amino acids. CDR3 protein: CASSPPGGLNTEAFF. In DNA form, the CDR3 reads TGTGCCAGCTCACCACCGGGCGGCTTGAACACTGAAGCTTTCTTT.

This sequence joins TRBV7-2 and TRBJ1-1; perhaps TRBD1 as D (5 bases). The germline V gene has CDR1 SGHTA and CDR2 FQGNSA. The CDR3 runs to 14 residues. Trimming left V 5 bases short and J 10 bases short, with 20 bases between. The CDR3, as DNA: TGTGCCAGCAGCACCAAGTGGGCGACAGTGTTAGCTTTCTTT. Translation gives CASSTKWATVLAFF.

V usage is TRBV10-1 and J usage is TRBJ1-2; D possibly corresponds to TRBD1 (5 bases). Germline CDR1 WNHNN, CDR2 SYGVQD (reference sequence). The V end lost 3 bases, the J end lost 2 bases, and 13 bases lay between the germline ends. This CDR3 has 15 amino acids. The CDR3 DNA follows: TGCGCCAGCAGTGACCGGGACGGAAGAAACTATGGCTACACCTTC. Translation gives CASSDRDGRNYGYTF.

The rearrangement uses TRBV10-2 and TRBJ2-3, with 7 bases that match TRBD2. Losses at the gene ends were 8 bases for V and 0 bases for J; bases not matched to a gene: 5. CDR3 size: 14 residues. Germline CDR1 and CDR2: WSHSY and SAAADI. The CDR3 region is CASGSSGSTDTQYF. CDR3 coding DNA: TGCGCCAGCGGATCTAGCGGAAGCACAGATACGCAGTATTTT.

The CDR3: CASSRQTGPAAFF. CDR3 coding DNA: TGTGCCAGCAGCCGCCAGACAGGCCCCGCCGCTTTCTTT. The J gene is TRBJ1-1, the V gene TRBV5-8, with D perhaps matching TRBD1 (6 bases). Germline V gene sequence: CDR1 SGHTS, CDR2 YDEGEE. Trimming shortened V by 4 bases and J by 11 bases, and 18 bases separated the two germline ends. The CDR3 runs to 13 residues.

This sequence joins TRBV2 and TRBJ2-3; TRBD2 agrees at 10 bases. From germline, CDR1 is SNHLY and CDR2 FYNNEI. V lost 7 bases to trimming and J lost 3 bases; unmatched junction nucleotides: 7. There are 15 residues in the CDR3. The CDR3 bases are TGTGCCAGCACCCCGTCTAGCGGGAGAACAGATACGCAGTATTTT. Its protein product is CASTPSSGRTDTQYF.

CDR3 sequence (DNA): TGCGCCAGCAGCTTGGGTATGGGCCATGAGCAGTTCTTC. Residues: CASSLGMGHEQFF. V is TRBV5-1 and J is TRBJ2-1; D unclear. CDR3 length: 13 amino acids. The germline CDR1 and CDR2 sequences are SGHRS and YFSETQ. V shed 0 bases and J shed 8 bases, with 9 bases lying between them.

The chain is built from TRBV4-1 and TRBJ2-5; D possibly corresponds to TRBD2 (6 bases). Judging by the DNA end, TRBJ2-7 fits better; the J call may be wrong. CDR1 is MGHRA and CDR2 is YSYEKL in the germline V gene. CDR3 length: 15 amino acids. CDR3 sequence: CASSRAAGSFFEQYF. The CDR3 DNA reads TGCGCCAGCAGCCGCGCGGCGGGGAGCTTTTTCGAGCAGTACTTC.

This rearrangement joins TRBV7-9 to TRBJ2-7; D possibly uses TRBD1 or TRBD2 (5 bases each). The ends were cut back, 2 bases at V and 5 bases at J, with 10 bases in the middle. The length of the CDR3 is 13 residues. In germline, CDR1 is SEHNR, CDR2 FQNEAQ (reference sequence). CDR3 residues: CASSLRGVNEQYF. The CDR3 nucleotides read TGTGCCAGCAGCTTAAGAGGGGTCAACGAGCAGTACTTC.